These 21 T cell receptor beta chains were sequenced from one sample in a study of cytomegalovirus exposure and HLA in healthy donors. PCR primers comprised 60 Vbeta and 13 Jbeta primers. Sequencing was performed with immunoSEQ multiplex PCR; in TCRdb, only in-frame clones are kept and a portion is missing. The sample shows around 130,000 clones, less than 75% of them seen only once. The specimen was PBMCs. Receptor source: a woman aged 35 to 49 in good health and CMV-seropositive.

The chain is built from TRBV7-2 and TRBJ2-7, with 8 bases that match TRBD2. Trimming removed 5 bases from V and 4 bases from J; junction bases left unmatched: 13. CDR1 SGHTA and CDR2 FQGNSA come from the germline V gene. The CDR3 covers 16 residues. The CDR3 nucleotides read TGTGCCAGCAGCGTACATTCCGGGGGGGTCCAGTACGAGCAGTACTTC. Protein sequence: CASSVHSGGVQYEQYF.

The V call is TRBV27, the J call TRBJ1-3, with TRBD1 identical over 8 bases. This CDR3 is built from 19 residues. The trim removed 3 bases at V and 0 bases at J, leaving 13 bases unmatched. Germline V gene lookup returns CDR1 MNHEY and CDR2 SMNVEV (reference sequence). The CDR3 sequence: CASSLRQGAGASSGNTIYF. CDR3 nucleotide sequence: TGTGCCAGCAGTTTGAGGCAGGGGGCAGGGGCAAGCTCTGGAAACACCATATATTTT.

The V gene is TRBV28, the J gene TRBJ2-2; 9 nucleotides align to TRBD2. J was trimmed by 6 bases and V by 1 base; bases with no gene match: 6. Germline V lookup: CDR1 MDHEN, CDR2 SYDVKM. The CDR3 is made up of 16 amino acids. This CDR3 reads CASSLFLAGSAGELFF. The CDR3 DNA sequence: TGTGCCAGCAGTTTATTCCTAGCGGGAAGCGCCGGGGAGCTGTTTTTT.

The genes are TRBV28 and TRBJ2-1; possibly TRBD2 for D (7 bases). This CDR3 is built from 15 residues. CDR1 and CDR2 from the germline V gene are MDHEN and SYDVKM. V lost 5 bases and J lost 7, with 18 bases in between. The CDR3 bases are TGTGCCAGCAGTCTACCTAGCGGCCAGGGGAATGAGCAGTTCTTC. Translation gives CASSLPSGQGNEQFF. Supplemented by reference TRBV28 and TRBJ2-1, the full variable domain reads DVKVTQSSRYLVKRTGEKVFLECVQDMDHENMFWYRQDPGLGLRLIYFSYDVKMKEKGDIPEGYSVSREKKERFSLILESASTNQTSMYLCASSLPSGQGNEQFFGPGTRLTVL.

V is TRBV14 and J is TRBJ1-1; perhaps TRBD1 as D (5 bases). The CDR3 runs to 13 residues. V lost 0 bases and J lost 5, with 7 bases in between. The germline V gene has CDR1 SGHDN and CDR2 FVKESK. In DNA, the CDR3 is TGTGCCAGCAGCCAAGACAGGGATACTGAAGCTTTCTTT. This gives the protein CASSQDRDTEAFF.

V usage is TRBV9 and J usage is TRBJ2-1; 10 nucleotides agree with TRBD2. The germline V gene encodes CDR1 SGDLS and CDR2 YYNGEE. The J segment lost 4 bases and the V segment lost 1 base, leaving 2 bases of the junction unmatched. The length of the CDR3 is 15 residues. CDR3 sequence (DNA): TGTGCCAGCAGCGTACCTAGCGGGAGTTACAATGAGCAGTTCTTC. As protein: CASSVPSGSYNEQFF.

There are many counts of this clone. The V call is TRBV7-2, the J call TRBJ2-1; D call uncertain. V lost 9 bases, J lost 0 bases, and 12 bases lay in between. Germline V CDR1 and CDR2: SGHTA, FQGNSA. CDR3 size: 14 residues. Here the CDR3 reads CASCSSSSYNEQFF. The CDR3 nucleotides read TGTGCCAGTTGCTCGAGTAGCTCCTACAATGAGCAGTTCTTC.

The rearrangement uses TRBV30 and TRBJ1-2; D not resolved. The germline CDR1 and CDR2 sequences are GTSNPN and SVGIG (reference sequence). Between the trimmed V and J ends, which lost 0 bases and 4 bases, there was a span of 12 bases. The CDR3 length is 14 residues. This chain's CDR3 is CAWSVGRSGYGYTF. Here the CDR3 DNA reads TGTGCCTGGAGTGTGGGCCGGTCAGGCTATGGCTACACCTTC.

The chain links TRBV7-3 to TRBJ2-1; TRBD2 matches at 10 bases. V shed 6 bases, J shed 7 bases, and the junction held 12 bases outside the gene matches. CDR1 and CDR2 (germline): SGHTA, FQGTGA. This CDR3 has 16 amino acids. CDR3 amino acids: CASSTTPAGGQNEQFF. The CDR3 DNA reads as TGTGCCAGCAGTACCACTCCAGCGGGGGGGCAGAATGAGCAGTTCTTC.

The chain is built from TRBV5-1 and TRBJ2-7, with 7 nucleotides matching TRBD2. Germline lookup yields CDR1 SGHRS and CDR2 YFSETQ. Trimming removed 2 bases from V and 7 bases from J; junction bases left unmatched: 6. CDR3 length: 13 amino acids. The CDR3 protein is CASSFGAGGEQYF. In nucleotides, the CDR3 is TGCGCCAGCAGCTTCGGGGCCGGGGGGGAGCAGTACTTC.

The rearrangement uses TRBV11-3 and TRBJ2-5, with D possibly being TRBD2 (5 bases). V was pared by 1 base and J by 1 base, with 16 bases between. Germline lookup yields CDR1 SGHNT and CDR2 YENEEA. This CDR3 contains 17 residues. CDR3 region: CASSLGILGEGQETQYF. DNA for the CDR3: TGTGCCAGCAGCTTAGGGATCCTCGGTGAGGGCCAAGAGACCCAGTACTTC. Looking up the rest from reference TRBV11-3 and TRBJ2-5 gives the full variable domain: EAGVVQSPRYKIIEKKQPVAFWCNPISGHNTLYWYLQNLGQGPELLIRYENEEAVDDSQLPKDRFSAERLKGVDSTLKIQPAELGDSAVYLCASSLGILGEGQETQYFGPGTRLLVL.

The chain employs TRBV19 and TRBJ1-2; 7 bases fit TRBD1. J was trimmed by 6 bases and V by 5 bases; bases with no gene match: 9. CDR3 length: 14 amino acids. CDR1 and CDR2 from the germline V gene are LNHDA and SQIVND (reference sequence). The CDR3 is CASSDRVFSNGYTF. As DNA, the CDR3 is TGTGCCAGTAGTGACAGGGTTTTCTCCAATGGCTACACCTTC.

The chain is built from TRBV7-3 and TRBJ2-1, with D possibly matching TRBD2 (5 bases). The V end was cut by 1 base, the J end by 6 bases, with 16 bases between. CDR1 is SGHTA and CDR2 is FQGTGA in the germline V gene. The CDR3 runs 16 residues. CDR3 sequence reads: CASSLIGLRGSNEQFF. Here the CDR3 DNA reads TGTGCCAGCAGCTTAATTGGGTTACGGGGTAGCAATGAGCAGTTCTTC.

The CDR3 nucleotides read TGTGCCAGCAGTTTTAGGACAGTACGAACCTTGAACACCGGGGAGCTGTTTTTT. This sequence encodes CASSFRTVRTLNTGELFF. V is TRBV27 and J is TRBJ2-2; D is possibly TRBD1 (6 bases). Germline CDR1 reads MNHEY; CDR2 reads SMNVEV (reference sequence). Trimming cost V 3 bases and J 1 base, with 18 bases left between them. The CDR3 loop spans 18 amino acids.

V and J are TRBV5-1 and TRBJ2-1; 9 bases are shared with TRBD2. The CDR3 is 16 residues long. Losses at the gene ends were 3 bases for V and 6 bases for J; bases not matched to a gene: 10. Germline V gene data show CDR1 as SGHRS and CDR2 as YFSETQ. The CDR3 reads CASSSPGLAIFNEQFF. CDR3 sequence (DNA): TGCGCCAGCAGCTCACCCGGACTAGCGATCTTCAATGAGCAGTTCTTC.

This chain joins TRBV6-1 and TRBJ2-2, with D unresolved. V was shortened by 4 bases and J by 2 bases, with 5 bases between the two germline ends. The CDR3 sequence is 13 residues long. CDR1 MNHNS and CDR2 SASEGT come from the germline V gene. The CDR3 reads CASSVQNTGELFF. CDR3 nucleotide sequence: TGTGCCAGCAGTGTTCAAAACACCGGGGAGCTGTTTTTT.

The V call is TRBV29-1, the J call TRBJ1-1, with 10 bases lining up with TRBD1. In germline, CDR1 is SQVTM, CDR2 ANQGSEA. V lost 2 bases and J lost 3; bases outside the gene matches: 9. The length of the CDR3 is 16 residues. Written as DNA, the CDR3 is TGCAGCGTTGAAAAGGGACAGGGGATTAAAGACACTGAAGCTTTCTTT. Translated, it gives CSVEKGQGIKDTEAFF.

The chain couples TRBV19 to TRBJ2-1; maybe TRBD2 (5 bases). CDR3 length: 14 amino acids. V lost 7 bases to trimming and J lost 6 bases, with 16 bases between them. Per germline, CDR1 LNHDA and CDR2 SQIVND (reference sequence). This CDR3 reads CASNEGPVGNEQFF. CDR3 nucleotides: TGTGCCAGTAACGAGGGCCCGGTCGGCAATGAGCAGTTCTTC.

The CDR3 DNA reads TGTGCCAGCAGCTTGGAGGACAGACGAATCGGGGCTTTCTTT. Translating gives CASSLEDRRIGAFF. The chain combines TRBV5-5 with TRBJ1-1; D might be TRBD1 (6 bases). Trimming removed 0 bases at V and 11 bases at J, with 17 bases between. The CDR3 contains 14 residues. Germline lookup yields CDR1 SGHKS and CDR2 YYEKEE (reference sequence).

CDR3 sequence reads: CASHPGSNQPQHF. The CDR3 DNA reads TGTGCCAGCCATCCGGGAAGCAATCAGCCCCAGCATTTT. The chain is built from TRBV6-1 and TRBJ1-5; D uncertain. Between the trimmed V and J ends, which lost 8 bases and 1 base, there was a span of 9 bases. Germline V gene data show CDR1 as MNHNS and CDR2 as SASEGT. The CDR3 totals 13 residues.

The V call is TRBV9, the J call TRBJ1-1; no clear D gene. The CDR3 loop spans 13 amino acids. Germline V gene lookup returns CDR1 SGDLS and CDR2 YYNGEE. Trimming removed 6 bases at V and 4 bases at J, with 13 bases between. CDR3 in amino acids: CASNPGRGTEAFF. The CDR3 DNA reads TGTGCCAGCAACCCGGGCCGGGGCACTGAAGCTTTCTTT.